These 8 T cell receptor beta chains were all obtained from the same sample, sequenced in a study of control samples from healthy donors and cancer patients. The table came from immunoSEQ multiplex PCR; TCRdb's copy has only in-frame clones and leaves some out. This sample has fewer than 95,000 clones, with 85% found just once. The sample comprised blood. These receptors originate from a man younger than 40 in good health.

V is TRBV3-1 (or the pseudogene TRBV3-2) and J is TRBJ1-1; 7 bases are shared with TRBD1. J was trimmed by 1 base and V by 4 bases; bases with no gene match: 6. The CDR3 runs to 15 residues. CDR1 and CDR2 from the germline V gene are LGHDT and YNNKEL (reference sequence). The CDR3 coding sequence is TGTGCCAGCAGCCTCGGGACAGCGGGGAACACTGAAGCTTTCTTT. Its translation: CASSLGTAGNTEAFF.

Turning to this clone: The junction departs from germline at one end; a sequencing error may be responsible. The CDR3 region is CASSVDGTTGELFF. The CDR3 DNA reads TGTGCCAGCAGCGTAGACGGGACAACCGGGGAGCTGTTTTTT. J is TRBJ2-2 and V is TRBV11-2; maybe TRBD1 (6 bases). The CDR3 covers 14 residues. In germline, CDR1 is SGHAT, CDR2 FQNNGV.

The V and J genes are TRBV5-1 and TRBJ1-3, with D possibly matching TRBD1 (5 bases). The CDR3 is 14 amino acids. Trimming stripped 2 bases from V and 2 bases from J, with 8 bases between. Per germline, CDR1 SGHRS and CDR2 YFSETQ. The CDR3 coding sequence is TGCGCCAGCAGCTTTGGGGCTGCTGGAAACACCATATATTTT. It codes for CASSFGAAGNTIYF.

V usage is TRBV4-1 and J usage is TRBJ1-5; no definite D call. This CDR3 has 16 amino acids. Trimming took 3 bases from V and 0 from J, leaving 12 bases between them. In germline, CDR1 is MGHRA, CDR2 YSYEKL. The CDR3 sequence: CASSQVSGNSNQPQHF. The CDR3 DNA sequence: TGCGCCAGCAGCCAGGTTTCTGGGAATAGCAATCAGCCCCAGCATTTT.

The CDR3 spells CASSPLLGDRVAGANVLTF. Written as DNA, the CDR3 is TGTGCCAGCAGCCCCCTATTAGGGGACAGGGTAGCTGGGGCCAACGTCCTGACTTTC. V is TRBV7-3 and J is TRBJ2-6; TRBD1 matches at 9 bases. Germline V gives CDR1 SGHTA, CDR2 FQGTGA. The CDR3 contains 19 residues. V shed 5 bases, J shed 2 bases, and the junction held 13 bases outside the gene matches. Filled out from reference TRBV7-3 and TRBJ2-6, the complete variable domain reads GAGVSQTPSNKVTEKGKYVELRCDPISGHTALYWYRQSLGQGPEFLIYFQGTGAADDSGLPNDRFFAVRPEGSVSTLKIQRTERGDSAVYLCASSPLLGDRVAGANVLTFGAGSRLTVL.

The chain combines TRBV5-6 with TRBJ2-3; D is undetermined. Germline CDR1 and CDR2: SGHDT and YYEEEE. V lost 0 bases to trimming and J lost 0 bases, with 11 bases between them. This CDR3 is built from 16 residues. DNA for the CDR3: TGTGCCAGCAGCTTGGCCACCCTCGCTAGCACAGATACGCAGTATTTT. Amino acid sequence: CASSLATLASTDTQYF.

This clone was counted a few times. V usage is TRBV12-2 and J usage is TRBJ2-7; the table's D gene call, TRBD2, was not cross checked with the DNA. TRBV12-2 is reported as a pseudogene. The CDR3 extends over 14 amino acids. The CDR3 coding sequence is TGTGCAAGTCGCGAAAACAGAGGGCCCTACGAGCAGTACTTC. Encoded protein: CASRENRGPYEQYF.

This sequence joins TRBV30 and TRBJ1-2; 8 nucleotides agree with TRBD1. The CDR3 is 15 amino acids. V lost 7 bases and J lost 0; bases outside the gene matches: 10. Germline V lookup: CDR1 GTSNPN, CDR2 SVGIG (reference sequence). CDR3 sequence reads: CASTRGLLPNYGYTF. The CDR3 DNA is TGTGCCTCGACCAGGGGGCTTTTGCCTAACTATGGCTACACCTTC. The variable domain in full, with the rest retrieved from reference TRBV30 and TRBJ1-2, is SQTIHQWPATLVQPVGSPLSLECTVEGTSNPNLYWYRQAAGRGLQLLFYSVGIGQISSEVPQNLSASRPQDRQFILSSKKLLLSDSGFYLCASTRGLLPNYGYTFGSGTRLTVV.